This TCR beta chain was recovered during a study of cytomegalovirus exposure and HLA in healthy donors. PCR employed 60 Vbeta and 13 Jbeta primers. Repertoires were generated with immunoSEQ multiplex PCR, while TCRdb's copy carries only in-frame clones and drops some. This sample contains some 130,000 clones. The V gene lost 0 bases and the J gene lost 8 bases, with 8 bases spanning the gap. Germline CDR1 reads SEHNR; CDR2 reads FQNEAQ (reference sequence). This CDR3 has 13 residues. J is TRBJ2-1 and V is TRBV7-9, with D hard to call. The sample was PBMCs. The sequence came from a woman between 35 and 50 years old in good health and CMV-seropositive. Here the CDR3 DNA reads TGTGCCAGCAGCTTAGCGCGGATAGATGAGCAGTTCTTC. Translated, it gives CASSLARIDEQFF. Drawing the rest from reference TRBV7-9 and TRBJ2-1, the complete variable domain is DTGVSQNPRHKITKRGQNVTFRCDPISEHNRLYWYRQTLGQGPEFLTYFQNEAQLEKSRLLSDRFSAERPKGSFSTLEIQRTEQGDSAMYLCASSLARIDEQFFGPGTRLTVL.